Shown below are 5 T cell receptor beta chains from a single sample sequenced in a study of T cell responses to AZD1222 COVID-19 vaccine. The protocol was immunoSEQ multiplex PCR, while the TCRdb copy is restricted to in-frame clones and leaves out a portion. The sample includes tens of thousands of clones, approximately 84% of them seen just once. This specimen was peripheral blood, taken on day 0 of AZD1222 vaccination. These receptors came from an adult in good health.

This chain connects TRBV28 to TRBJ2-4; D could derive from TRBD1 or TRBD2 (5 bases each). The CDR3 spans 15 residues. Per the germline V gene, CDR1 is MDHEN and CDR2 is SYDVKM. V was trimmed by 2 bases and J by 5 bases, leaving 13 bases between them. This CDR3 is CASSLGGGAENIQYF. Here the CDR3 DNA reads TGTGCCAGCAGTTTAGGTGGGGGAGCGGAAAACATTCAGTACTTC.

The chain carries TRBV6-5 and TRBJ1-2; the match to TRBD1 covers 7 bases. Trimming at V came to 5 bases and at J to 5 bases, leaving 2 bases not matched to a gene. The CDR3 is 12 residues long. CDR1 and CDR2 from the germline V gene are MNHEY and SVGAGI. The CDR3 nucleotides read TGTGCCAGCAGTCGGACAGGATATGGCTACACCTTC. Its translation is CASSRTGYGYTF.

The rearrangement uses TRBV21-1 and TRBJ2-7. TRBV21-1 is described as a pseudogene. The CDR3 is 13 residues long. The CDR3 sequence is CASLMGVSYEQYF. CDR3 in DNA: TGTGCCAGCCTCATGGGGGTTTCCTACGAGCAGTACTTC.

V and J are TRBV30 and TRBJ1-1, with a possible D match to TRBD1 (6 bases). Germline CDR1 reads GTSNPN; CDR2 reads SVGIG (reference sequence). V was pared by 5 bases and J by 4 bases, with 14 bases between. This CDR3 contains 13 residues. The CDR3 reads CAWEGGSGTEAFF. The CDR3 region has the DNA TGTGCCTGGGAGGGGGGTAGTGGCACTGAAGCTTTCTTT.

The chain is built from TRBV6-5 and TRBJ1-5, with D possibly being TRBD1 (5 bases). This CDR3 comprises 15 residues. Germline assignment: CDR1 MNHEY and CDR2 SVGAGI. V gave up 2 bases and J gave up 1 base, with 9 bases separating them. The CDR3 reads CASSYGRASNQPQHF. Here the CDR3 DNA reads TGTGCCAGCAGTTACGGCAGGGCAAGCAATCAGCCCCAGCATTTT.